The 18 T cell receptor beta chains below all came from one sample that was sequenced in a study of long-term antiretroviral therapy in people with HIV. An immunoSEQ assay, version v3.0, was performed at survey level. The repertoire was sequenced with immunoSEQ multiplex PCR; TCRdb's copy has only in-frame clones and lacks some. The repertoire includes 30,000 to 40,000 clones, roughly 82% of them detected once, and around 6.1% sits in the top ten. The starting material was unsorted PBMCs, obtained 0.6 years after starting antiretroviral therapy. The receptor source for this set is a man aged 18 to 35 with HIV.

The chain employs TRBV7-9 and TRBJ2-2; TRBD2 agrees at 10 bases. The ends lost 5 bases at V and 0 bases at J; junction bases unmatched: 9. Looked up from germline, CDR1 is SEHNR and CDR2 is FQNEAQ (reference sequence). The CDR3 runs to 18 residues. The CDR3 DNA reads as TGTGCCAGCAGCGCCCGCGGGACTAGCGCAACGAACACCGGGGAGCTGTTTTTT. It specifies CASSARGTSATNTGELFF.

The V and J genes are TRBV28 and TRBJ2-3, with 13 bases fitting TRBD2. Germline V CDR1 and CDR2: MDHEN, SYDVKM. The CDR3 runs 19 residues. The V segment lost 5 bases and the J segment 1 base; nucleotides outside the gene matches: 12. The CDR3 reads CASSALLAGGPEGTDTQYF. DNA for the CDR3: TGTGCCAGCAGTGCCCTACTAGCGGGAGGGCCGGAGGGCACAGATACGCAGTATTTT.

In its sample, this clone was seen a few times. The chain carries TRBV7-6 and TRBJ2-7; D may correspond to TRBD1 or TRBD2 (5 bases each). The V end lost 5 bases, the J end lost 5 bases, and 19 bases lay between the germline ends. Germline CDR1 SGHVS, CDR2 FNYEAQ. The CDR3 sequence is 15 residues long. The CDR3 bases are TGTGCCAGCAGCCAAGGTCCGGGACCGCCGAACGAGCAGTACTTC. This codes for CASSQGPGPPNEQYF. Variable domain in full (rest from reference TRBV7-6 and TRBJ2-7): GAGVSQSPRYKVTKRGQDVALRCDPISGHVSLYWYRQALGQGPEFLTYFNYEAQQDKSGLPNDRFSAERPEGSISTLTIQRTEQRDSAMYRCASSQGPGPPNEQYFGPGTRLTVT.

The chain uses TRBV6-4 and TRBJ2-5; D remains unclear. Deletions cut 6 bases from V and 2 bases from J, with 10 bases between. This CDR3 is 13 amino acids long. Germline CDR1 is MRHNA and CDR2 is SNTAGT. DNA of the CDR3: TGTGCCAGCAGCAACAGTGAACAAGAGACCCAGTACTTC. Translated, it gives CASSNSEQETQYF.

The J gene is TRBJ1-1, the V gene TRBV12-5; D not certain. This CDR3 spans 13 amino acids. Per the germline V gene, CDR1 is LGHNT and CDR2 is FRNRAP. V was shortened by 7 bases and J by 2 bases, with 11 bases between the two germline ends. CDR3 in amino acids: CASAFLDNTEAFF. The CDR3, as DNA: TGTGCTAGTGCCTTCCTGGACAACACTGAAGCTTTCTTT.

This chain joins TRBV5-4 and TRBJ2-7; TRBD2 might be the D (5 bases). Germline V CDR1 and CDR2: SGHNT, YYREEE (reference sequence). V was shortened by 2 bases and J by 3 bases, with 12 bases between the two germline ends. The CDR3 totals 14 residues. The CDR3, as DNA: TGTGCCAGCAGCTTAGAGCTAGCAGACTACGAGCAGTACTTC. It encodes CASSLELADYEQYF.

Only one count was recorded for this clone. The J gene is TRBJ2-7, the V gene TRBV6-1; no reliable D call. Germline CDR1 MNHNS, CDR2 SASEGT. V shed 6 bases and J shed 3 bases, with 18 bases lying between them. This CDR3 is built from 15 residues. For the CDR3, the DNA is TGTGCCAGCAGATCTTATGGGATCGGGTACTACGAGCAGTACTTC. Amino acid sequence: CASRSYGIGYYEQYF.

The rearrangement links TRBV5-5 to TRBJ2-5, with 7 positions matching TRBD1. This CDR3 is built from 14 residues. Losses at the gene ends were 0 bases for V and 3 bases for J; bases not matched to a gene: 2. The germline V gene encodes CDR1 SGHKS and CDR2 YYEKEE (reference sequence). The CDR3 spells CASSLEGTEETQYF. The CDR3 nucleotides are TGTGCCAGCAGCTTGGAGGGGACAGAAGAGACCCAGTACTTC.

This sequence joins TRBV7-7 and TRBJ2-7; D possibly corresponds to TRBD1 (6 bases). This CDR3 has 17 residues. Germline values: CDR1 SSHAT, CDR2 FNYEAQ (reference sequence). V dropped 1 base and J dropped 0 bases, with 16 bases sitting between them. CDR3 sequence: CASSLDRDPPSSYEQYF. CDR3 DNA: TGTGCCAGCAGCTTAGACAGGGACCCACCCTCCTCCTACGAGCAGTACTTC.

This chain connects TRBV6-6 to TRBJ2-7, with 9 bases that match TRBD2. V lost 6 bases and J lost 0; bases outside the gene matches: 6. The germline V gene has CDR1 MNHNY and CDR2 SVGAGI (reference sequence). The CDR3 is made up of 15 amino acids. The CDR3 coding sequence is TGTGCCAGCAGATGGGGACTAGCCTACTCCTACGAGCAGTACTTC. Translated, it gives CASRWGLAYSYEQYF.

This clone was counted only a few times. The V gene is TRBV7-9, the J gene TRBJ2-4, with D hard to call. This CDR3 is 13 amino acids long. Germline V gene data show CDR1 as SEHNR and CDR2 as FQNEAQ (reference sequence). Trimming shortened V by 4 bases and J by 7 bases, and 11 bases separated the two germline ends. The CDR3 reads CASSSSVGNIQYF. CDR3 nucleotides: TGTGCCAGCAGCTCCTCCGTGGGGAACATTCAGTACTTC.

The chain links TRBV7-6 to TRBJ2-3, with 7 bases that match TRBD2. In germline, CDR1 is SGHVS, CDR2 FNYEAQ. Trimming removed 5 bases from V and 0 bases from J; junction bases left unmatched: 17. This CDR3 spans 19 amino acids. CDR3 sequence (DNA): TGTGCCAGCAGCCCCCGACCACCTCGCGGGGGTGGGAGCACAGATACGCAGTATTTT. The encoded protein is CASSPRPPRGGGSTDTQYF.

This clone has just a few counts. V gene TRBV5-6 combines with J gene TRBJ1-4; D might be TRBD1 (5 bases). The germline V gene has CDR1 SGHDT and CDR2 YYEEEE. V lost 0 bases and J 2 bases, leaving 14 bases between the germline ends. This CDR3 spans 17 amino acids. CDR3 protein: CASSLAGDSMTNEKLFF. The CDR3 DNA reads TGTGCCAGCAGCTTGGCCGGTGACAGTATGACTAATGAAAAACTGTTTTTT.

This clone has just one count. The V and J genes are TRBV11-3 and TRBJ1-5; D gene unclear. Trimming removed 1 base from V and 4 bases from J, with 8 bases in between. The germline CDR1 and CDR2 sequences are SGHNT and YENEEA. This CDR3 is built from 14 residues. The CDR3 sequence: CASSLGTANQPQHF. CDR3 DNA: TGTGCCAGCAGCTTAGGGACGGCTAATCAGCCCCAGCATTTT.

V gene TRBV11-2 combines with J gene TRBJ2-2; D gene uncertain. CDR3 length equals 12 residues. V was pared by 5 bases and J by 7 bases, with 8 bases between. Germline loops: CDR1 SGHAT, CDR2 FQNNGV. CDR3 loop: CASSLSFGELFF. The CDR3 nucleotides are TGTGCCAGCAGCCTAAGTTTCGGGGAGCTGTTTTTT.

This chain connects TRBV13 to TRBJ1-1; D remains unclear. CDR3 length: 14 residues. Per the germline V gene, CDR1 is PRHDT and CDR2 is FYEKMQ (reference sequence). V was pared by 0 bases and J by 3 bases, with 8 bases between. CDR3 sequence reads: CASSLGRVDTEAFF. The CDR3 region has the DNA TGTGCCAGCAGCTTAGGACGGGTGGACACTGAAGCTTTCTTT.

The genes are TRBV7-9 and TRBJ2-2; D remains unclear. Per the germline V gene, CDR1 is SEHNR and CDR2 is FQNEAQ (reference sequence). The V gene lost 1 base and the J gene lost 6 bases, with 6 bases spanning the gap. The CDR3 is 13 residues long. CDR3 loop: CASSLDGSGELFF. The CDR3 nucleotides are TGTGCCAGCAGCTTAGACGGATCCGGGGAGCTGTTTTTT.

Of note for this clone: The sample contains more than one DNA sequence encoding this CDR3. V is TRBV6-1 and J is TRBJ1-1; tentative D call: TRBD1 (6 bases). The germline V gene has CDR1 MNHNS and CDR2 SASEGT. V was shortened by 9 bases and J by 1 base, with 12 bases between the two germline ends. There are 13 residues in the CDR3. CDR3 nucleotides: TGTGCCAGTTCAGACAGGCCGAACACTGAAGCTTTCTTT. Its translation: CASSDRPNTEAFF.